The subject of this entry is one TCR beta chain. The data were taken from a study of cytomegalovirus exposure and HLA in healthy donors. PCR was performed using 60 Vbeta and 13 Jbeta primers. Using immunoSEQ multiplex PCR, the repertoire was profiled, and TCRdb retains in-frame clones only, with some absent. The sample carries roughly 110,000 clones, approximately 80% recorded once. The length of the CDR3 is 15 residues. Germline loops: CDR1 LNHDA, CDR2 SQIVND (reference sequence). V was trimmed by 6 bases and J by 5 bases, leaving 17 bases between them. Sequenced sample: PBMCs. This receptor was taken from a man in his sixties in good health and CMV-seronegative. V is TRBV19 and J is TRBJ1-5; TRBD1 is a possible D gene (5 bases). In nucleotides, the CDR3 is TGTGCCAGTAGCCCAGACCGGGGGGGATATCAGCCCCAGCATTTT. Protein: CASSPDRGGYQPQHF.